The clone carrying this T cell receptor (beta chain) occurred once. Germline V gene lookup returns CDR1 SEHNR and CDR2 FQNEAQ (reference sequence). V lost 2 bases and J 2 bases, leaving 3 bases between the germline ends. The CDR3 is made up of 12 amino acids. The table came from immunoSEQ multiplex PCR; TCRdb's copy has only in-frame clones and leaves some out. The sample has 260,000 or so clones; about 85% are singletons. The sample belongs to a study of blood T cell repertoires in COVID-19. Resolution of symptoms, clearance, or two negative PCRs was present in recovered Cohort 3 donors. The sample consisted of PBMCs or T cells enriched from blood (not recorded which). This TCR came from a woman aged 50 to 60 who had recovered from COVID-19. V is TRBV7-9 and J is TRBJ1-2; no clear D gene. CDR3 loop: CASSLTNYGYTF. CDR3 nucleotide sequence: TGTGCCAGCAGCTTAACAAACTATGGCTACACCTTC.